The 24 T cell receptor beta chains given below trace back to one sample, sequenced in a study of sequential checkpoint blockade in melanoma. Regarding treatment: randomized to nivolumab then ipilimumab (arm A) or the reverse (arm B). Measured with immunoSEQ multiplex PCR; TCRdb has only the in-frame clones, and not every one. The table has some 19,000 clones, around 88% seen once. This material consisted of CD8+ T cells sorted from blood (inferred from file names), taken from a patient given nivolumab and ipilimumab in sequence. All receptors derive from a human donor with melanoma.

This clone showed up just once. This chain uses TRBV29-1 with TRBJ2-1; 11 bases are shared with TRBD2. The CDR3 totals 22 residues. The germline V gene has CDR1 SQVTM and CDR2 ANQGSEA. V shed 7 bases and J 0 bases; nucleotides not matched to a gene: 26. This CDR3 is CSASPGTATSGSNFPSYNEQFF. CDR3 in DNA: TGCAGCGCCTCGCCCGGGACAGCCACTAGCGGGAGTAACTTTCCCTCCTACAATGAGCAGTTCTTC.

In its sample, this clone was seen once. The chain combines TRBV4-2 with TRBJ1-4, with 8 bases aligning to TRBD1. Germline CDR1 LGHNA, CDR2 YNFKEQ. CDR3 size: 14 residues. With 1 base clipped from V and 7 bases from J, the junction kept 2 bases outside the gene matches. The CDR3 nucleotides are TGTGCCAGCAGCCAAGGGACAGGGTTTGAAAAACTGTTTTTT. It is translated as CASSQGTGFEKLFF.

This rearrangement joins TRBV28 to TRBJ2-5; the match to TRBD2 covers 12 bases. CDR3 length equals 17 residues. CDR1 and CDR2 from the germline V gene are MDHEN and SYDVKM. The V and J ends lost 1 base and 1 base, in that order; junction bases with no gene match: 4. The DNA for the CDR3 is TGTGCCAGCAGTTTATTTGCGACTAGCGGGGGCCAAGAGACCCAGTACTTC. Its translation is CASSLFATSGGQETQYF. The entire variable domain, with the rest obtained from reference TRBV28 and TRBJ2-5, is as follows: DVKVTQSSRYLVKRTGEKVFLECVQDMDHENMFWYRQDPGLGLRLIYFSYDVKMKEKGDIPEGYSVSREKKERFSLILESASTNQTSMYLCASSLFATSGGQETQYFGPGTRLLVL.

This chain joins TRBV5-4 and TRBJ2-7, with 10 bases aligning to TRBD2. Germline assignment: CDR1 SGHNT and CDR2 YYREEE (reference sequence). The CDR3 is 15 amino acids. V lost 3 bases and J lost 7; bases outside the gene matches: 10. CDR3 DNA sequence: TGTGCCAGCAGCTCCCTGGAAAGCGGGAGGGGTGAGCAGTACTTC. Translation gives CASSSLESGRGEQYF.

This clone was detected a few times. The CDR3 DNA sequence: TGCGCCAGCAGTTATGACAGCAGCAATCAGCCCCAGCATTTT. It specifies CASSYDSSNQPQHF. The chain couples TRBV4-1 to TRBJ1-5; TRBD1 might be the D (5 bases). Per the germline V gene, CDR1 is MGHRA and CDR2 is YSYEKL. Deletions cut 6 bases from V and 1 base from J, with 10 bases between. The CDR3 is 14 amino acids.

This chain uses TRBV14 with TRBJ2-1; 12 bases are shared with TRBD2. Losses at the gene ends were 1 base for V and 5 bases for J; bases not matched to a gene: 6. Germline CDR1 SGHDN, CDR2 FVKESK. The CDR3 consists of 17 residues. CDR3 sequence: CASSQVLGLAGHNEQFF. CDR3 sequence (DNA): TGTGCCAGCAGCCAAGTATTAGGACTAGCGGGACACAATGAGCAGTTCTTC.

The CDR3 here is CASSIGALPYEQYF. As DNA, the CDR3 is TGTGCCAGTAGTATAGGGGCCCTTCCCTACGAGCAGTACTTC. The chain links TRBV19 to TRBJ2-7; D is unresolved. This CDR3 region has 14 residues. CDR1 and CDR2 from the germline V gene are LNHDA and SQIVND (reference sequence). Trimming stripped 1 base from V and 2 bases from J, with 9 bases between.

This clone was seen only a few times. The rearrangement joins TRBV6-1 to TRBJ1-1; no firm D call. The CDR3 consists of 14 residues. V lost 1 base and J lost 1, with 7 bases in between. CDR1 MNHNS and CDR2 SASEGT come from the germline V gene. CDR3 amino acids: CASSEVSGNTEAFF. The CDR3 DNA is TGTGCCAGCAGTGAAGTAAGCGGGAACACTGAAGCTTTCTTT.

The V call is TRBV19, the J call TRBJ2-1; 7 nucleotides agree with TRBD2. The trim removed 8 bases at V and 8 bases at J, leaving 12 bases unmatched. Per germline, CDR1 LNHDA and CDR2 SQIVND (reference sequence). CDR3 length: 14 residues. The CDR3 loop is CASSEGLLRDEQFF. CDR3 coding DNA: TGTGCCAGTTCCGAGGGACTACTCAGGGATGAGCAGTTCTTC.

In DNA form, the CDR3 reads TGTGCCAGCAGTGAAGGGTTGGACAGGGGTTTCTACGAGCAGTACTTC. This codes for CASSEGLDRGFYEQYF. V gene TRBV6-1 combines with J gene TRBJ2-7, with 9 bases fitting TRBD1. Trimming removed 1 base from V and 3 bases from J; junction bases left unmatched: 7. CDR3 size: 16 residues. Germline V gene sequence: CDR1 MNHNS, CDR2 SASEGT.

In DNA form, the CDR3 reads TGTGCCAGCATTTTCGAACAGGGAAGTAACTATGGCTACACCTTC. Protein sequence: CASIFEQGSNYGYTF. The chain employs TRBV2 and TRBJ1-2, with D maybe TRBD1 (6 bases). Germline CDR1 reads SNHLY; CDR2 reads FYNNEI. V was trimmed by 7 bases and J by 1 base, leaving 16 bases between them. The CDR3 has 15 residues.

The count of this clone is one. The rearrangement links TRBV6-5 to TRBJ2-1; 10 bases fit TRBD2. The CDR3 contains 15 residues. The ends lost 5 bases at V and 4 bases at J; junction bases unmatched: 5. Per germline, CDR1 MNHEY and CDR2 SVGAGI. The CDR3, as DNA: TGTGCCAGCAGTGCTAGCGGGGGTGGATACAATGAGCAGTTCTTC. Translation gives CASSASGGGYNEQFF.

The chain is built from TRBV6-6 and TRBJ2-7; 8 bases align to TRBD1. Losses at the gene ends were 4 bases for V and 6 bases for J; bases not matched to a gene: 11. Germline V gene lookup returns CDR1 MNHNY and CDR2 SVGAGI (reference sequence). The CDR3 totals 15 residues. CDR3: CASSSLDRVAGEQYF. CDR3 nucleotides: TGTGCCAGCAGTTCTTTGGACAGGGTAGCCGGCGAGCAGTACTTC.

The J gene is TRBJ2-7, the V gene TRBV6-1, with 7 bases matching TRBD2. Trimming cost V 2 bases and J 2 bases; bases outside gene matches: 9. This CDR3 is built from 16 residues. Germline V CDR1 and CDR2: MNHNS, SASEGT. CDR3 in DNA: TGTGCCAGCAGTGAATGGGCTGCGGGGGTTACCTACGAGCAGTACTTC. Its translation: CASSEWAAGVTYEQYF.

The genes are TRBV7-9 and TRBJ1-1, with 9 bases lining up with TRBD1. Germline-derived CDR1 and CDR2 are SEHNR and FQNEAQ (reference sequence). J lost 7 bases, V lost 5 bases, and 5 bases had no gene match. The CDR3 covers 13 residues. The CDR3 DNA reads TGTGCCAGCAGCACAACAGGGGGCGGTGAAGCTTTCTTT. This encodes CASSTTGGGEAFF.

This chain links TRBV6-5 with TRBJ1-5, with 8 bases fitting TRBD1. The germline gives CDR1 MNHEY, CDR2 SVGAGI. CDR3 size: 14 residues. J was trimmed by 4 bases and V by 6 bases; bases with no gene match: 5. In DNA form, the CDR3 reads TGTGCCAGCAGGCGGACAGGGAGGAATCAGCCCCAGCATTTT. Translated: CASRRTGRNQPQHF.

This chain uses TRBV6-1 with TRBJ2-2; 9 positions match TRBD1. The CDR3 length is 15 residues. Germline CDR1 is MNHNS and CDR2 is SASEGT. V trimming: 1 base; J trimming: 3 bases; junction bases outside the gene matches: 0. The CDR3 DNA sequence: TGTGCCAGCAGTGAAGGGACAGGGGACACCGGGGAGCTGTTTTTT. This gives the protein CASSEGTGDTGELFF.

The chain employs TRBV5-6 and TRBJ1-3; no firm D call. CDR1 and CDR2 (germline): SGHDT, YYEEEE. CDR3 length equals 16 residues. Trimming left V 3 bases short and J 4 bases short, with 17 bases between. This CDR3 is CASSSNLGLSGNTIYF. The DNA of the CDR3 is TGTGCCAGCAGCTCGAATTTGGGCCTTTCGGGAAACACCATATATTTT. The full variable domain, in which reference TRBV5-6 and TRBJ1-3 provide the parts outside the CDR3, is DAGVTQSPTHLIKTRGQQVTLRCSPKSGHDTVSWYQQALGQGPQFIFQYYEEEERQRGNFPDRFSGHQFPNYSSELNVNALLLGDSALYLCASSSNLGLSGNTIYFGEGSWLTVV.

The chain is built from TRBV15 and TRBJ1-5; the match to TRBD1 covers 10 bases. The junction had 7 bases not matched to a gene; V was cut back by 5 bases and J by 3 bases. Germline V gene lookup returns CDR1 LNHNV and CDR2 YYDKDF (reference sequence). CDR3 size: 16 residues. CDR3 in amino acids: CATSGDRGTLNQPQHF. The CDR3 DNA reads as TGTGCCACCAGCGGGGACAGGGGTACCCTCAATCAGCCCCAGCATTTT. The whole variable domain, filled in from reference TRBV15 and TRBJ1-5, reads DAMVIQNPRYQVTQFGKPVTLSCSQTLNHNVMYWYQQKSSQAPKLLFHYYDKDFNNEADTPDNFQSRRPNTSFCFLDIRSPGLGDTAMYLCATSGDRGTLNQPQHFGDGTRLSIL.

This clone was found a few times. CDR3 nucleotides: TGTGCCAGCAGCGACCGGGACAGGGCCTACGAGCAGTACTTC. It translates to CASSDRDRAYEQYF. This chain joins TRBV14 and TRBJ2-7, with TRBD1 matching 9 bases. V was pared by 5 bases and J by 2 bases, with 4 bases of the junction left unmatched. Germline V gene sequence: CDR1 SGHDN, CDR2 FVKESK. The CDR3 sequence is 14 residues long.

The chain couples TRBV27 to TRBJ2-5; 7 nucleotides match TRBD1. The V segment lost 0 bases and the J segment 11 bases; nucleotides outside the gene matches: 12. Germline V gene data show CDR1 as MNHEY and CDR2 as SMNVEV (reference sequence). This CDR3 has 15 residues. The CDR3 DNA follows: TGTGCCAGCAGTTTATCCGGCAGGGGGAATGGGGAGCAGTACTTC. Translation gives CASSLSGRGNGEQYF.

The chain carries TRBV9 and TRBJ2-2; TRBD2 matches 7 bases. CDR1 and CDR2 from the germline V gene are SGDLS and YYNGEE. CDR3 length: 16 amino acids. J was trimmed by 5 bases and V by 4 bases; bases with no gene match: 11. The CDR3 region is CASSTPVGGGTGELFF. CDR3 sequence (DNA): TGTGCCAGCAGCACCCCCGTGGGGGGGGGAACCGGGGAGCTGTTTTTT.

This clone was found a few times. This chain uses TRBV9 with TRBJ2-1, with no clear D. This CDR3 is 14 amino acids long. With 3 bases removed from V and 7 bases from J, the gap between germline ends came to 14 bases. Per germline, CDR1 SGDLS and CDR2 YYNGEE. CDR3 region: CASSAPQNPNEQFF. The CDR3 DNA reads as TGTGCCAGCAGCGCGCCACAAAACCCGAATGAGCAGTTCTTC. Combining the CDR3 with reference TRBV9 and TRBJ2-1 gives the whole variable domain DSGVTQTPKHLITATGQRVTLRCSPRSGDLSVYWYQQSLDQGLQFLIQYYNGEERAKGNILERFSAQQFPDLHSELNLSSLELGDSALYFCASSAPQNPNEQFFGPGTRLTVL.

The rearrangement links TRBV5-6 to TRBJ2-3; 10 positions match TRBD2. Germline assignment: CDR1 SGHDT and CDR2 YYEEEE. The CDR3 contains 16 residues. Trimming removed 2 bases from V and 3 bases from J; junction bases left unmatched: 6. The CDR3 DNA sequence: TGTGCCAGCAGCTTAGGCCTAGCGGGAGTAACAGATACGCAGTATTTT. Translating it yields CASSLGLAGVTDTQYF.